What follows describes a single T cell receptor (beta chain). Antigen unknown. These data are taken from a study of Graves' ophthalmopathy and Graves' hyperthyroidism. RNA transcripts served as template for amplifying TCR beta CDR3 sequences. HTBI primers were employed in first-round RT-PCR, then a second-round multiplex PCR followed. One entry per CDR3 protein results from TCRdb running MiXCR on the multiplex PCR reads. The repertoire holds more than 1,000,000 distinct CDR3 sequences, with 36% as singletons. General observations from the study: Most expanded clonotypes from thyroid (those above 0.001 frequency) were also found in blood. Ophthalmopathy progression cases were predicted by the model with approximately 71% sensitivity and 72.22% specificity.

The clonotype comes from an adult man with Graves' hyperthyroidism. The sample taken for sequencing was peripheral blood or thyroid tissue (not recorded which).

The CDR3 nucleotides are TGTGCCAGCGGGGTTATCGTCGGGGGTACGGGCGGCGAGCAGTACTTC. It translates to CASGVIVGGTGGEQYF. The chain employs TRBV28 and TRBJ2-5, with TRBD2 as a possible D gene (6 bases). TRBJ2-7 explains the end of the DNA better; the J call may be wrong. Germline V gene data show CDR1 as MDHEN and CDR2 as SYDVKM. The CDR3 totals 16 residues.